What follows are 26 T cell receptor beta chains derived from one specimen sequenced in a study of OX40 agonist ivuxolimab in advanced cancers. Sequencing used immunoSEQ multiplex PCR; TCRdb keeps in-frame clones, though not all of them. Counted here are about 50,000 clones, nearly 80% occurring once; the ten biggest clones make up approximately 2.3%. Sequenced here: CD4+ or CD8+ T cells sorted from blood, sampled in a trial of the OX40 agonist ivuxolimab. The receptors were sampled from an adult with an advanced solid tumor such as melanoma, head and neck, liver or kidney cancer.

This chain links TRBV19 with TRBJ1-5, with D possibly being TRBD1 (5 bases). Looked up from germline, CDR1 is LNHDA and CDR2 is SQIVND (reference sequence). CDR3 length: 14 amino acids. Trimming removed 5 bases from V and 3 bases from J, with 11 bases in between. CDR3 residues: CASSAGTFNQPQHF. In nucleotides, the CDR3 is TGTGCCAGTAGTGCTGGGACTTTCAATCAGCCCCAGCATTTT.

V usage is TRBV11-3 and J usage is TRBJ2-2; D possibly matches TRBD1 or TRBD2 (6 bases each). Trimming took off 5 bases at V and 6 bases at J, with 13 bases between the two ends. This CDR3 spans 14 amino acids. The V gene's germline CDR1 is SGHNT and CDR2 YENEEA. The DNA for the CDR3 is TGTGCCAGCAGCCCCACCGGGGGCCCCGGGGAGCTGTTTTTT. Amino acid sequence: CASSPTGGPGELFF.

This rearrangement joins TRBV6-1 to TRBJ2-7; TRBD1 matches at 12 bases. CDR3 length: 15 amino acids. V lost 8 bases, J lost 2 bases, and 7 bases stayed unmatched. Germline loops: CDR1 MNHNS, CDR2 SASEGT. The CDR3 DNA follows: TGTGCCAGCGGGGGACAGGGGGCTGGGGCCTACGAGCAGTACTTC. It specifies CASGGQGAGAYEQYF.

This sequence joins TRBV7-9 and TRBJ1-2, with 7 bases fitting TRBD1. V trimming: 4 bases; J trimming: 7 bases; junction bases outside the gene matches: 9. CDR3 length: 14 amino acids. Germline assignment: CDR1 SEHNR and CDR2 FQNEAQ (reference sequence). CDR3 region: CASSSRQGLGGYTF. The CDR3 coding sequence is TGTGCCAGCAGCTCTAGACAGGGTTTAGGTGGCTACACCTTC.

The rearrangement uses TRBV5-6 and TRBJ1-1, with D unresolved. Germline CDR1 SGHDT, CDR2 YYEEEE. V lost 0 bases, J lost 0 bases, and 9 bases lay in between. This CDR3 has 15 amino acids. The CDR3 loop reads CASSLEIGLNTEAFF. The CDR3 bases are TGTGCCAGCAGCTTGGAGATAGGGTTGAACACTGAAGCTTTCTTT.

This chain uses TRBV2 with TRBJ2-7; no clear D. From germline, CDR1 is SNHLY and CDR2 FYNNEI. The V end lost 8 bases, the J end lost 2 bases, and 10 bases lay between the germline ends. The CDR3 covers 12 residues. The CDR3 region is CASGWVAYEQYF. The DNA for the CDR3 is TGTGCCAGCGGGTGGGTGGCCTACGAGCAGTACTTC.

V usage is TRBV5-1 and J usage is TRBJ2-1; 7 bases are shared with TRBD2. Germline assignment: CDR1 SGHRS and CDR2 YFSETQ. The J segment lost 0 bases and the V segment lost 0 bases, leaving 15 bases of the junction unmatched. The CDR3 loop spans 20 amino acids. CDR3 coding DNA: TGCGCCAGCAGCTTGGGCTCTGGTGGTCTTGGCGGGAGCTCCTACAATGAGCAGTTCTTC. This codes for CASSLGSGGLGGSSYNEQFF.

This sequence joins TRBV29-1 and TRBJ1-2, with unresolved D. This CDR3 is built from 15 residues. Germline assignment: CDR1 SQVTM and CDR2 ANQGSEA. With 4 bases removed from V and 1 base from J, the gap between germline ends came to 16 bases. CDR3 protein: CSVARSAGGNYGYTF. CDR3 DNA: TGCAGCGTTGCCAGATCCGCAGGCGGTAACTATGGCTACACCTTC.

The chain employs TRBV5-6 and TRBJ1-1; D is unclear. This CDR3 is 13 amino acids long. V lost 0 bases and J lost 10, with 13 bases in between. CDR1 is SGHDT and CDR2 is YYEEEE in the germline V gene. As DNA, the CDR3 is TGTGCCAGCAGCTTGGCCGGTCCCGGGAGAGCTTTCTTT. Amino acid sequence: CASSLAGPGRAFF.

The V call is TRBV5-1, the J call TRBJ1-2, with D possibly TRBD1 on 6 matching bases. The V end lost 4 bases, the J end lost 3 bases, and 10 bases lay between the germline ends. The CDR3 loop spans 13 amino acids. CDR1 and CDR2 (germline): SGHRS, YFSETQ. The chain's CDR3 is CASSLPGDYGYTF. In DNA, the CDR3 is TGCGCCAGCAGCCTACCAGGGGACTATGGCTACACCTTC.

The V and J genes are TRBV7-2 and TRBJ2-2; D is tentatively TRBD1 or TRBD2 (7 bases each). CDR1 is SGHTA and CDR2 is FQGNSA in the germline V gene. CDR3 length: 16 amino acids. Trimming removed 6 bases at V and 5 bases at J, with 19 bases between. Written as DNA, the CDR3 is TGTGCCAGCAGATCCCAGGGGGGGAGAAGGACCGGGGAGCTGTTTTTT. Protein sequence: CASRSQGGRRTGELFF. The whole variable domain, remainder taken from reference TRBV7-2 and TRBJ2-2, is GAGVSQSPSNKVTEKGKDVELRCDPISGHTALYWYRQSLGQGLEFLIYFQGNSAPDKSGLPSDRFSAERTGGSVSTLTIQRTQQEDSAVYLCASRSQGGRRTGELFFGEGSRLTVL.

The rearrangement links TRBV10-3 to TRBJ2-7; D is undetermined. The length of the CDR3 is 12 residues. With 2 bases removed from V and 6 bases from J, the gap between germline ends came to 8 bases. The germline V gene has CDR1 ENHRY and CDR2 SYGVKD. The CDR3: CAISEAVREQYF. CDR3 in DNA: TGTGCCATCAGTGAGGCGGTACGCGAGCAGTACTTC.

This chain connects TRBV15 to TRBJ1-5; 9 nucleotides line up with TRBD1. CDR3 size: 15 residues. The V segment lost 4 bases and the J segment 3 bases; nucleotides outside the gene matches: 4. CDR1 and CDR2 (germline): LNHNV, YYDKDF (reference sequence). In nucleotides, the CDR3 is TGTGCCACCAGCAAAGGACAGGGGTACAATCAGCCCCAGCATTTT. Its protein product is CATSKGQGYNQPQHF.

The gene calls are TRBV13 and TRBJ2-7, with no clear D. This CDR3 has 12 residues. Germline CDR1 is PRHDT and CDR2 is FYEKMQ (reference sequence). The V and J ends lost 5 bases and 4 bases respectively, with 9 bases between them. The CDR3 loop is CASSVPPYEQYF. As DNA, the CDR3 is TGTGCCAGCAGCGTGCCCCCGTACGAGCAGTACTTC.

This clone was observed a single time. The chain carries TRBV2 and TRBJ2-3; 13 bases are shared with TRBD2. CDR1 SNHLY and CDR2 FYNNEI come from the germline V gene. The J segment lost 9 bases and the V segment lost 7 bases, leaving 4 bases of the junction unmatched. The CDR3 is 13 residues long. As DNA, the CDR3 is TGTGCCAGCATGGGACTAGCGGGACTGACGCAGTATTTT. It translates to CASMGLAGLTQYF.

This rearrangement joins TRBV5-6 to TRBJ1-1; perhaps TRBD1 as D (5 bases). The germline V and J ends were trimmed by 2 bases and 5 bases, with 16 bases remaining between them. The CDR3 has 15 residues. CDR1 and CDR2 (germline): SGHDT, YYEEEE. Here the CDR3 DNA reads TGTGCCAGCAGCTTATCTCCTGTGGGGGGGACTGAAGCTTTCTTT. Translating it yields CASSLSPVGGTEAFF.

This rearrangement joins TRBV6-6 to TRBJ2-7, with D tentatively TRBD1 (5 bases). With 5 bases removed from V and 3 bases from J, the gap between germline ends came to 14 bases. The germline V gene encodes CDR1 MNHNY and CDR2 SVGAGI (reference sequence). The CDR3 covers 14 residues. CDR3 in DNA: TGTGCCAGCAGTCAACGTCAGGGCGGCTACGAGCAGTACTTC. It encodes CASSQRQGGYEQYF.

This chain joins TRBV28 and TRBJ1-2; the match to TRBD1 covers 8 bases. The V gene end was trimmed by 3 bases and the J gene end by 7 bases; junction bases not matched to a gene: 1. This CDR3 is 12 amino acids long. CDR1 and CDR2 (germline): MDHEN, SYDVKM. The CDR3, as DNA: TGTGCCAGCAGTTTGGGGACAGGTGGCTACACCTTC. As protein: CASSLGTGGYTF.

The rearrangement uses TRBV2 and TRBJ1-2; D unclear. Germline loops: CDR1 SNHLY, CDR2 FYNNEI. There are 14 residues in the CDR3. V lost 8 bases to trimming and J lost 4 bases, with 17 bases between them. This chain's CDR3 is CASLKLPGVYGYTF. CDR3 coding DNA: TGTGCCAGCCTCAAGCTACCCGGGGTCTATGGCTACACCTTC.

This chain uses TRBV7-9 with TRBJ2-3; 8 bases line up with TRBD2. Germline values: CDR1 SEHNR, CDR2 FQNEAQ (reference sequence). The CDR3 contains 14 residues. The V segment lost 5 bases and the J segment 3 bases; nucleotides outside the gene matches: 4. CDR3 amino acids: CASSPRGGTDTQYF. CDR3 nucleotides: TGTGCCAGCAGCCCCCGGGGGGGTACAGATACGCAGTATTTT.

The chain employs TRBV5-4 and TRBJ2-5; no firm D call. Germline CDR1 reads SGHNT; CDR2 reads YYREEE (reference sequence). Trimming removed 4 bases from V and 4 bases from J, with 14 bases in between. The length of the CDR3 is 14 residues. This CDR3 is CASSHRTGPETQYF. CDR3 DNA: TGTGCCAGCAGCCACCGGACCGGGCCAGAGACCCAGTACTTC.

This sequence joins TRBV27 and TRBJ2-7, with 10 bases matching TRBD2. This CDR3 has 15 residues. Unmatched junction bases numbered 4, after V lost 2 bases and J lost 3 bases. The germline gives CDR1 MNHEY, CDR2 SMNVEV (reference sequence). The CDR3 here is CASSLQAGGYYEQYF. The CDR3, as DNA: TGTGCCAGCAGTTTACAAGCGGGGGGGTACTACGAGCAGTACTTC.

In this sample, this clone turned up once. At one of its ends the junction is not consistent with the germline gene, which may arise from a read error. The chain couples TRBV18 to TRBJ1-6; 7 nucleotides align to TRBD1. The CDR3 covers 16 residues. Germline CDR1 KGHSH, CDR2 LQKENI. In nucleotides, the CDR3 is TGTGCCAGCTCACACGTCCGCCGGGACAGAGATTCTCCCCTCCACTTT. Residues: CASSHVRRDRDSPLHF.

The V and J genes are TRBV6-5 and TRBJ1-2, with TRBD1 identical over 7 bases. CDR1 is MNHEY, CDR2 SVGAGI, per germline. V lost 0 bases and J lost 4; bases outside the gene matches: 2. This CDR3 has 14 residues. DNA for the CDR3: TGTGCCAGCAGTTACTCAGGGGGCAGCTATGGCTACACCTTC. It yields the protein CASSYSGGSYGYTF.

The V and J genes are TRBV27 and TRBJ2-1, with D perhaps matching TRBD2 (6 bases). The germline V gene has CDR1 MNHEY and CDR2 SMNVEV (reference sequence). The CDR3 sequence is 13 residues long. Trimming took 3 bases from V and 6 from J, leaving 9 bases between them. The CDR3 spells CASSFFGGNEQFF. CDR3 coding DNA: TGTGCCAGCAGTTTCTTCGGGGGCAATGAGCAGTTCTTC.

The chain links TRBV18 to TRBJ2-7; 10 bases align to TRBD1. Germline-derived CDR1 and CDR2 are KGHSH and LQKENI. The length of the CDR3 is 15 residues. With 4 bases clipped from V and 6 bases from J, the junction kept 9 bases outside the gene matches. The DNA for the CDR3 is TGTGCCAGCTCACAGGGAGGACAGGGGGATCTCGAGCAGTACTTC. Protein sequence: CASSQGGQGDLEQYF.